Shown below are 32 T cell receptor beta chains from a single sample sequenced in a study of cytomegalovirus exposure and HLA in healthy donors. Primers included in the PCR were 60 Vbeta and 13 Jbeta primers. TCRdb's table, derived via immunoSEQ multiplex PCR, lists solely in-frame clones and lacks some. The sample has about 150,000 clones; roughly 88% are singletons. The sequencing input was PBMCs. All receptors come from a boy aged 2 to 9 in good health and CMV-seronegative.

The chain links TRBV6-5 to TRBJ2-3, with 8 bases identical to TRBD2. The V gene's germline CDR1 is MNHEY and CDR2 SVGAGI. The CDR3 is 15 residues long. V was pared by 0 bases and J by 3 bases, with 2 bases of the junction left unmatched. The CDR3 here is CASSYSRGRTDTQYF. The CDR3 DNA follows: TGTGCCAGCAGTTACTCTCGCGGGAGGACAGATACGCAGTATTTT.

V and J are TRBV2 and TRBJ2-7, with D hard to call. The length of the CDR3 is 13 residues. Germline V lookup: CDR1 SNHLY, CDR2 FYNNEI. Trimming removed 5 bases at V and 2 bases at J, with 10 bases between. As DNA, the CDR3 is TGTGCCAGCAGTCAAGAGACTCCCTACGAGCAGTACTTC. It specifies CASSQETPYEQYF.

This chain links TRBV18 with TRBJ2-6, with D unresolved. The germline CDR1 and CDR2 sequences are KGHSH and LQKENI. This CDR3 has 18 residues. V was pared by 3 bases and J by 2 bases, with 17 bases between. The CDR3 sequence is CASSPSPPPVAGANVLTF. The CDR3 DNA reads as TGTGCCAGCTCACCCTCCCCGCCACCGGTCGCTGGGGCCAACGTCCTGACTTTC.

V is TRBV27 and J is TRBJ2-7; 7 bases agree with TRBD1. V lost 5 bases and J lost 4; bases outside the gene matches: 11. Germline V CDR1 and CDR2: MNHEY, SMNVEV (reference sequence). The CDR3 contains 15 residues. This CDR3 reads CASSGRPGTEYEQYF. CDR3 bases: TGTGCCAGCAGTGGACGACCCGGGACAGAGTACGAGCAGTACTTC.

The sample holds one count of this clone. The chain carries TRBV7-2 and TRBJ1-2; 7 positions match TRBD1. V dropped 5 bases and J dropped 1; count of bases not matched to a gene: 7. CDR3 length: 15 amino acids. Per the germline V gene, CDR1 is SGHTA and CDR2 is FQGNSA. The DNA of the CDR3 is TGTGCCAGCAGCCTAGGGACAGCACTTAACTATGGCTACACCTTC. Translating it yields CASSLGTALNYGYTF.

The chain couples TRBV5-6 to TRBJ2-1, with 7 bases that match TRBD1. Trimming removed 1 base from V and 9 bases from J; junction bases left unmatched: 1. Germline assignment: CDR1 SGHDT and CDR2 YYEEEE. This CDR3 is built from 12 residues. CDR3 region: CASSLTGVEQFF. The CDR3 coding sequence is TGTGCCAGCAGCTTGACAGGGGTTGAGCAGTTCTTC.

V usage is TRBV15 and J usage is TRBJ1-5; weak D call: TRBD1 (6 bases). V lost 9 bases to trimming and J lost 2 bases, with 11 bases between them. Germline CDR1 reads LNHNV; CDR2 reads YYDKDF (reference sequence). This CDR3 is 13 amino acids long. The CDR3 bases are TGTGCCACAGGGGGAAGGGGCAATCAGCCCCAGCATTTT. Its translation: CATGGRGNQPQHF.

This rearrangement joins TRBV12-5 to TRBJ2-3; TRBD1 aligns across 9 bases. CDR3 size: 17 residues. From germline, CDR1 is LGHNT and CDR2 FRNRAP. The V segment lost 0 bases and the J segment 2 bases; nucleotides outside the gene matches: 6. CDR3 loop: CASGLVPTGGYTDTQYF. The CDR3 DNA reads as TGTGCTAGTGGTTTGGTACCGACAGGGGGTTACACAGATACGCAGTATTTT.

This chain joins TRBV9 and TRBJ2-7; 10 bases are shared with TRBD2. CDR3 length: 14 residues. V shed 3 bases and J 5 bases; nucleotides not matched to a gene: 5. Per the germline V gene, CDR1 is SGDLS and CDR2 is YYNGEE. The CDR3 spells CASSGTSGTDEQYF. Written as DNA, the CDR3 is TGTGCCAGCAGCGGTACTAGCGGGACCGACGAGCAGTACTTC.

V and J are TRBV19 and TRBJ2-3; D gene uncertain. CDR1 LNHDA and CDR2 SQIVND come from the germline V gene (reference sequence). The CDR3 loop spans 13 amino acids. Trimming stripped 5 bases from V and 2 bases from J, with 8 bases between. The CDR3, as DNA: TGTGCCAGTAGTGAACTTAACACAGATACGCAGTATTTT. Its protein product is CASSELNTDTQYF.

The chain is built from TRBV6-5 and TRBJ2-1; 7 positions agree with TRBD2. V lost 2 bases and J lost 4; bases outside the gene matches: 8. Looked up from germline, CDR1 is MNHEY and CDR2 is SVGAGI. CDR3 size: 16 residues. The CDR3 loop reads CASSYPSGGGYNEQFF. The CDR3 nucleotides are TGTGCCAGCAGTTACCCGAGTGGGGGGGGATACAATGAGCAGTTCTTC.

The chain combines TRBV2 with TRBJ1-2, with D perhaps TRBD1 (5 bases). The V end was cut by 7 bases, the J end by 4 bases, with 13 bases between. The germline V gene encodes CDR1 SNHLY and CDR2 FYNNEI. The CDR3 consists of 13 residues. In DNA, the CDR3 is TGTGCCAGCACTGAGGGGCCGGTCTATGGCTACACCTTC. It yields the protein CASTEGPVYGYTF.

The genes are TRBV5-1 and TRBJ1-1; 8 bases fit TRBD1. Germline V gene data show CDR1 as SGHRS and CDR2 as YFSETQ. The CDR3 spans 18 residues. J gave up 0 bases and V 6 bases, and 16 bases lay outside the gene matches. The CDR3 DNA sequence: TGCGCCAGCACCCAATCAGGGACAGGAGGCTGGTTGAACACTGAAGCTTTCTTT. Translation gives CASTQSGTGGWLNTEAFF. Full variable domain (remainder filled in from reference TRBV5-1 and TRBJ1-1): KAGVTQTPRYLIKTRGQQVTLSCSPISGHRSVSWYQQTPGQGLQFLFEYFSETQRNKGNFPGRFSGRQFSNSRSEMNVSTLELGDSALYLCASTQSGTGGWLNTEAFFGQGTRLTVV.

This chain connects TRBV6-1 to TRBJ2-7; possible D gene TRBD2, 5 bases. This CDR3 comprises 14 residues. CDR1 is MNHNS and CDR2 is SASEGT in the germline V gene. The V end was cut by 4 bases, the J end by 0 bases, with 10 bases between. This CDR3 is CASSVQGSSYEQYV. The CDR3 coding sequence is TGTGCCAGCAGTGTACAAGGGAGCTCCTACGAGCAGTACGTC.

The rearrangement uses TRBV30 and TRBJ1-2, with a weak D call TRBD1 (6 bases). In germline, CDR1 is GTSNPN, CDR2 SVGIG (reference sequence). Trimming removed 2 bases from V and 2 bases from J, with 12 bases in between. The length of the CDR3 is 14 residues. For the CDR3, the DNA is TGTGCCTGGAGTACCGGACAGTCCAACTATGGCTACACCTTC. It translates to CAWSTGQSNYGYTF.

This sequence joins TRBV2 and TRBJ2-5; the D gene is possibly TRBD2 (6 bases). In germline, CDR1 is SNHLY, CDR2 FYNNEI. This CDR3 region has 14 residues. With 2 bases removed from V and 5 bases from J, the gap between germline ends came to 12 bases. The CDR3 DNA reads TGTGCCAGCAGTGAAAGGGCGGGAAAGGAGACCCAGTACTTC. Translating gives CASSERAGKETQYF.

This chain connects TRBV11-2 to TRBJ2-7; the D gene is possibly TRBD2 (5 bases). Trimming pared 1 base from V and 5 bases from J, leaving 6 bases between. Germline CDR1 is SGHAT and CDR2 is FQNNGV. This CDR3 is 12 amino acids long. In nucleotides, the CDR3 is TGTGCCAGCAGCTTAGGGAGGAACGAGCAGTACGTC. Amino acids: CASSLGRNEQYV.

The CDR3 region is CASSQPGLYNEQFF. As DNA, the CDR3 is TGCGCCAGCAGTCAGCCGGGACTCTACAATGAGCAGTTCTTC. This chain uses TRBV5-1 with TRBJ2-1; the D gene is possibly TRBD2 (6 bases). From germline, CDR1 is SGHRS and CDR2 YFSETQ. The CDR3 consists of 14 residues. V was pared by 5 bases and J by 3 bases, with 12 bases between.

This clone showed up just once. The chain is built from TRBV7-9 and TRBJ2-7; 8 bases are a match to TRBD1. The germline V gene encodes CDR1 SEHNR and CDR2 FQNEAQ (reference sequence). V lost 1 base and J lost 6; bases outside the gene matches: 5. The CDR3 length is 14 residues. CDR3 protein: CASSLEQGAFEQYF. The CDR3 coding sequence is TGTGCCAGCAGCTTAGAGCAGGGGGCTTTCGAGCAGTACTTC.

The chain combines TRBV27 with TRBJ2-4; 14 bases fit TRBD2. With 8 bases clipped from V and 5 bases from J, the junction kept 2 bases outside the gene matches. The length of the CDR3 is 14 residues. The germline V gene encodes CDR1 MNHEY and CDR2 SMNVEV (reference sequence). The CDR3 bases are TGTGCCAGCCAGGGACTAGCGGGGGAAAACATTCAGTACTTC. Residues: CASQGLAGENIQYF.

This clone was counted only a few times. The rearrangement links TRBV27 to TRBJ2-2, with 9 bases matching TRBD1. Germline V CDR1 and CDR2: MNHEY, SMNVEV (reference sequence). V shed 5 bases, J shed 7 bases, and the junction held 5 bases outside the gene matches. The CDR3 runs to 14 residues. The CDR3 DNA reads as TGTGCCAGCAGTGCACCGGGACAGGGCGGGGAGCTGTTTTTT. Translating gives CASSAPGQGGELFF.

The chain recombines TRBV7-3 with TRBJ2-1; the D gene is possibly TRBD2 (6 bases). The CDR3 is made up of 13 amino acids. Trimming removed 3 bases at V and 6 bases at J, with 9 bases between. Looked up from germline, CDR1 is SGHTA and CDR2 is FQGTGA. In DNA, the CDR3 is TGTGCCAGCAGCTTGGCTAGCGCCAATGAGCAGTTCTTC. Translation: CASSLASANEQFF.

V gene TRBV6-1 combines with J gene TRBJ2-5; no reliable D call. The CDR3 extends over 14 amino acids. Trimming stripped 6 bases from V and 8 bases from J, with 19 bases between. The germline V gene has CDR1 MNHNS and CDR2 SASEGT. The CDR3 spells CASRPEQMRSTQYF. DNA for the CDR3: TGTGCCAGCAGACCTGAACAGATGAGAAGTACCCAGTACTTC.

The chain is built from TRBV11-2 and TRBJ2-4; D might be TRBD2 (5 bases). CDR3 length: 16 residues. Germline V gene lookup returns CDR1 SGHAT and CDR2 FQNNGV. Trimming cost V 3 bases and J 7 bases, with 19 bases left between them. This chain's CDR3 is CASSLTHLGSPNIQYF. The CDR3 DNA is TGTGCCAGCAGCTTGACTCATCTAGGGAGTCCTAACATTCAGTACTTC.

This clone was counted once. The CDR3 bases are TGTGCCAGCAGTGGGGTAGCAGCGGCCCATGAGCAGTTCTTC. Its protein is CASSGVAAAHEQFF. The V and J genes are TRBV6-1 and TRBJ2-1; a possible D gene is TRBD2 (5 bases). From germline, CDR1 is MNHNS and CDR2 SASEGT. With 4 bases removed from V and 8 bases from J, the gap between germline ends came to 15 bases. The CDR3 totals 14 residues.

The rearrangement uses TRBV6-1 and TRBJ2-1; 8 bases match TRBD2. The trim removed 4 bases at V and 5 bases at J, leaving 10 bases unmatched. The length of the CDR3 is 16 residues. Germline V CDR1 and CDR2: MNHNS, SASEGT. The chain's CDR3 is CASSAGRGSGNNEQFF. CDR3 coding DNA: TGTGCCAGCAGTGCCGGGAGGGGTAGTGGAAACAATGAGCAGTTCTTC.

This clone is a singleton in its sample. V gene TRBV4-2 combines with J gene TRBJ2-7, with TRBD1 matching over 11 bases. From germline, CDR1 is LGHNA and CDR2 YNFKEQ. The CDR3 consists of 13 residues. After removal of 4 bases from V and 5 bases from J, the junction contained 1 base not matched to a gene. DNA for the CDR3: TGTGCCAGCAGCCTGGGACAGGGGGACGAGCAGTACTTC. Encoded protein: CASSLGQGDEQYF.

CDR3 in amino acids: CASSIGTTSGELFF. Written as DNA, the CDR3 is TGTGCCAGTAGTATTGGTACTACCAGCGGGGAGCTGTTTTTT. The chain uses TRBV19 and TRBJ2-2; D not certain. The CDR3 is 14 amino acids. With 3 bases removed from V and 7 bases from J, the gap between germline ends came to 12 bases. Germline V CDR1 and CDR2: LNHDA, SQIVND (reference sequence).

This sequence joins TRBV5-1 and TRBJ2-5; 7 nucleotides agree with TRBD2. CDR1 and CDR2 from the germline V gene are SGHRS and YFSETQ. The CDR3 is made up of 15 amino acids. Trimming removed 0 bases from V and 5 bases from J; junction bases left unmatched: 7. CDR3 bases: TGCGCCAGCAGCTTGGCCGGTGAGGGAGGGGAGACCCAGTACTTC. Protein: CASSLAGEGGETQYF.

This chain joins TRBV5-8 and TRBJ2-5, with 9 bases aligning to TRBD2. V lost 5 bases and J lost 4; bases outside the gene matches: 15. Germline CDR1 reads SGHTS; CDR2 reads YDEGEE. This CDR3 spans 17 amino acids. The CDR3 region has the DNA TGTGCCAGCAGTTACAGATTAGCGGGAGTAGGGGGAGAGACCCAGTACTTC. Translating it yields CASSYRLAGVGGETQYF.

This sequence joins TRBV5-1 and TRBJ2-5; TRBD2 might be the D (6 bases). Trimming removed 0 bases from V and 2 bases from J, with 8 bases in between. The germline V gene has CDR1 SGHRS and CDR2 YFSETQ. This CDR3 has 14 residues. DNA for the CDR3: TGCGCCAGCAGCTTGGGGAGGGTGCAAGAGACCCAGTACTTC. The encoded protein is CASSLGRVQETQYF.

The chain uses TRBV7-9 and TRBJ1-2; D call uncertain. The CDR3 sequence is 13 residues long. Looked up from germline, CDR1 is SEHNR and CDR2 is FQNEAQ (reference sequence). V lost 2 bases and J 7 bases, leaving 11 bases between the germline ends. The CDR3 coding sequence is TGTGCCAGCAGCTTAAGTGATTACGGTGGCTACACCTTC. It encodes CASSLSDYGGYTF. The full variable domain, in which reference TRBV7-9 and TRBJ1-2 provide the parts outside the CDR3, is DTGVSQNPRHKITKRGQNVTFRCDPISEHNRLYWYRQTLGQGPEFLTYFQNEAQLEKSRLLSDRFSAERPKGSFSTLEIQRTEQGDSAMYLCASSLSDYGGYTFGSGTRLTVV.